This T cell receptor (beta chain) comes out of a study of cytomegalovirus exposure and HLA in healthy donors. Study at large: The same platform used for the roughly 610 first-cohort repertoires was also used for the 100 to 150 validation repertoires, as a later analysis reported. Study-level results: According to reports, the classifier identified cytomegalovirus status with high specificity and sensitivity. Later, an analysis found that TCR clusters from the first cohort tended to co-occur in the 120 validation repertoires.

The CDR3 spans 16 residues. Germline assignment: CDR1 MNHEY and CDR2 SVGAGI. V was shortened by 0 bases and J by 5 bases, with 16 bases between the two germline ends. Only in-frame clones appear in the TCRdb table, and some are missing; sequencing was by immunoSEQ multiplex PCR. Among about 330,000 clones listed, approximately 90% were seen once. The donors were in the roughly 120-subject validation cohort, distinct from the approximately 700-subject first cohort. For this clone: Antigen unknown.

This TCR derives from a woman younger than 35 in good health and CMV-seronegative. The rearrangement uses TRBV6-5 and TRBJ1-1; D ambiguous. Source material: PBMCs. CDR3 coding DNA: TGTGCCAGCAGTTACTCGTTGGGCCTGGGTGGGACTGAAGCTTTCTTT. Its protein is CASSYSLGLGGTEAFF.